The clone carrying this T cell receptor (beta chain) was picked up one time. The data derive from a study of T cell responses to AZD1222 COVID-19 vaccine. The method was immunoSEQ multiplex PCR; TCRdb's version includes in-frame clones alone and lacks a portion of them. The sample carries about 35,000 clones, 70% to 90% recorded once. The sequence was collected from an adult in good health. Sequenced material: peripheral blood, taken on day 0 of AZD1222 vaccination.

The chain's CDR3 is CASSDGLNTEAFF. The CDR3 coding sequence is TGTGCCAGCAGTGATGGTTTAAACACTGAAGCTTTCTTT. The chain couples TRBV6-1 to TRBJ1-1; no clear D gene. Germline V gene sequence: CDR1 MNHNS, CDR2 SASEGT. V lost 3 bases and J 2 bases, leaving 7 bases between the germline ends. The CDR3 is 13 amino acids.